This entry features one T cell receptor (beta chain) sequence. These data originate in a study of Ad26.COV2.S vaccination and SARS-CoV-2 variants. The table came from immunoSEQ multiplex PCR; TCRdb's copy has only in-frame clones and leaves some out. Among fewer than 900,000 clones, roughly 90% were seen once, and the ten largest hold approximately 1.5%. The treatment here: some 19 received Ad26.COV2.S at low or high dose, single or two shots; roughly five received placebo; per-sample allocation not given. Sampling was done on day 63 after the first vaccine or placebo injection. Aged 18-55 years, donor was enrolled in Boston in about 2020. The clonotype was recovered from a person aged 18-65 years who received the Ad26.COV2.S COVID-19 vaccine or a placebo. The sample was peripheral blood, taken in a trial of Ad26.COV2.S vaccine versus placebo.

CDR3 in amino acids: CASSLGPGNTEAFF. The DNA for the CDR3 is TGTGCCAGCAGCTTGGGTCCGGGAAACACTGAAGCTTTCTTT. This chain joins TRBV7-2 and TRBJ1-1; D is ambiguous. CDR1 and CDR2 (germline): SGHTA, FQGNSA. The CDR3 has 14 amino acids. Trimming took 3 bases from V and 2 from J, leaving 10 bases between them.